One T cell receptor beta chain is described in this entry. This specimen comes from a study of shared clonotypes between healthy human individuals. V lost 7 bases and J 7 bases, leaving 19 bases between the germline ends. This CDR3 spans 14 amino acids. Germline V gene lookup returns CDR1 SEHNR and CDR2 FQNEAQ (reference sequence). Assay used: immunoSEQ multiplex PCR; TCRdb lists only in-frame clones, some missing. Seen here are over a million clones, around three quarters observed once, and the top ten hold 0.5% to 0.65%. The rearrangement joins TRBV7-9 to TRBJ2-5; D may be TRBD2 (6 bases). The TCR was taken from a man younger than 35 in good health. Some clones in this sample may be carry-over from other donors' samples. The specimen sequenced was memory CD4+ T cells from PBMCs. Subset noted: CD45RA-negative fraction. CDR3 region: CASTLSGPVGTQYF. DNA for the CDR3: TGTGCCAGCACACTTAGCGGCCCGGTGGGGACCCAGTACTTC.